This T cell receptor (beta chain) was identified during a study of cytomegalovirus exposure and HLA in healthy donors. V shed 0 bases, J shed 10 bases, and the junction held 12 bases outside the gene matches. Germline CDR1 MGHRA, CDR2 YSYEKL. The CDR3 sequence is 17 residues long. Vbeta (60) and Jbeta (13) primers were used in the PCR. Produced via immunoSEQ multiplex PCR; TCRdb's table is partial and in-frame only. The sample carries approximately 90,000 clones, about 73% recorded once. This chain uses TRBV4-1 with TRBJ2-5; TRBD1 aligns across 12 bases. Sequencing was performed on PBMCs. This receptor was taken from a woman aged 45-60 years in good health and CMV-seropositive. The CDR3, as DNA: TGCGCCAGCAGCCAAGAAGGTGGGGGACAGGGGGCCGGGGACCAGTACTTC. Its protein is CASSQEGGGQGAGDQYF.